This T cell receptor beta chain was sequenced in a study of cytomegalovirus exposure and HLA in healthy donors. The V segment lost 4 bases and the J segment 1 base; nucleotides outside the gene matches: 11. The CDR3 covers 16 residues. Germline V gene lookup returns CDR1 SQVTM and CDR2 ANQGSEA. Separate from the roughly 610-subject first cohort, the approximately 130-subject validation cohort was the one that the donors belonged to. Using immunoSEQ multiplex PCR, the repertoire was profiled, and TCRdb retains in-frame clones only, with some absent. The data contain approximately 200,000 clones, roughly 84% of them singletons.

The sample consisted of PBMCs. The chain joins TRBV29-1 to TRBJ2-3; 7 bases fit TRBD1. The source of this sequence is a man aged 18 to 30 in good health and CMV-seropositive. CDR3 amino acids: CSVAFSRTGGTDTQYF. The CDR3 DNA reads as TGCAGCGTTGCGTTCTCTAGAACAGGGGGCACAGATACGCAGTATTTT.